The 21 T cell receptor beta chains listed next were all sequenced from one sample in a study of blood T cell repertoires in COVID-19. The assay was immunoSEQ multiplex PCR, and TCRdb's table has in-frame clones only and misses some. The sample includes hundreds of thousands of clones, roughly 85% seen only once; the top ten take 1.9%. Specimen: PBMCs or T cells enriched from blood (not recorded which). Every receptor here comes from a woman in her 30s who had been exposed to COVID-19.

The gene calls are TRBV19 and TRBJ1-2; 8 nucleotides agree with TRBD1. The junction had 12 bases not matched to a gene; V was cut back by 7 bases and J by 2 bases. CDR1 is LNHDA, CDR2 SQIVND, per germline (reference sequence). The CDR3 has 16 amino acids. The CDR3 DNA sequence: TGTGCCAGTACCACCAACCGGGACAGGCAAAACTATGGCTACACCTTC. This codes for CASTTNRDRQNYGYTF.

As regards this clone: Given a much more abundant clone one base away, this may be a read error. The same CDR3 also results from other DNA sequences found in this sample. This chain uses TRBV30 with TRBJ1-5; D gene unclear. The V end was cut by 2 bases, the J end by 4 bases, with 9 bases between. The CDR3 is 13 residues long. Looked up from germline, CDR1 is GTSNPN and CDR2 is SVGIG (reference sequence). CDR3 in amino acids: CAWSYRGNQPQHF. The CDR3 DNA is TGTGCCTGGAGTTATCGGGGTAATCAGCCCCAGCATTTT.

CDR3 amino acids: CASSEVRGGTEAFF. The DNA for the CDR3 is TGTGCCAGCAGTGAAGTTAGGGGAGGCACTGAAGCTTTCTTT. V is TRBV2 and J is TRBJ1-1; a weak D match, TRBD1 (5 bases). Germline V gives CDR1 SNHLY, CDR2 FYNNEI. V was trimmed by 1 base and J by 4 bases, leaving 10 bases between them. The CDR3 sequence is 14 residues long.

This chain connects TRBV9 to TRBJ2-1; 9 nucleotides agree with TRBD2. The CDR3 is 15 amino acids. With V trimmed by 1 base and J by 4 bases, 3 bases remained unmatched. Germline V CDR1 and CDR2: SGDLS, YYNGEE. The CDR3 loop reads CASSVRAGGYNEQFF. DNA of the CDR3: TGTGCCAGCAGCGTAAGAGCGGGAGGATACAATGAGCAGTTCTTC.

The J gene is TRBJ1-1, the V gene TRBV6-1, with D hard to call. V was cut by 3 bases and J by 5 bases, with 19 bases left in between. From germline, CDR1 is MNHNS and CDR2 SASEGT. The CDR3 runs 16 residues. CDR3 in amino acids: CASSELSGGWITEAFF. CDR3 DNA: TGTGCCAGCAGTGAGCTATCAGGAGGCTGGATAACTGAAGCTTTCTTT.

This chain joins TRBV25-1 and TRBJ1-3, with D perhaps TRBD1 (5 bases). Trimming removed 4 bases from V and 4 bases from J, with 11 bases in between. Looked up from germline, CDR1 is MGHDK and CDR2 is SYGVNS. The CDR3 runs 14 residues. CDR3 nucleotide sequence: TGTGCCAGCAGTGTAGACAGCGCCGGAAACACCATATATTTT. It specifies CASSVDSAGNTIYF.

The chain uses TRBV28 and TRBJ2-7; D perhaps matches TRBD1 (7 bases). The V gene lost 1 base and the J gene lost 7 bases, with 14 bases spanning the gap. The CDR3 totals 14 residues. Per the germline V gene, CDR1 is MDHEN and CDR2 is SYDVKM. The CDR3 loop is CASSLLQGREEQYF. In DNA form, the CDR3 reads TGTGCCAGCAGTTTATTACAGGGGCGGGAAGAGCAGTACTTC.

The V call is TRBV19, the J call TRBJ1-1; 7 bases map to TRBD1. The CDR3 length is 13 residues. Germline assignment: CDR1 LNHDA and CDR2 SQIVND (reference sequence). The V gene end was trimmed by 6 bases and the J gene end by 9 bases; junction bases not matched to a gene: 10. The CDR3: CASRQSGTDQAFF. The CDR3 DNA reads TGTGCCAGTAGACAATCAGGGACAGACCAAGCTTTCTTT.

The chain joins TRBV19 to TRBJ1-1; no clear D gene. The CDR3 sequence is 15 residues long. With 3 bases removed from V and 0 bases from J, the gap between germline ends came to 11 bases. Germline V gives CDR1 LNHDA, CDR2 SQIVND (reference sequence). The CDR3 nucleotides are TGTGCCAGTAGTATGGGCACCTCCATGAACACTGAAGCTTTCTTT. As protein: CASSMGTSMNTEAFF.

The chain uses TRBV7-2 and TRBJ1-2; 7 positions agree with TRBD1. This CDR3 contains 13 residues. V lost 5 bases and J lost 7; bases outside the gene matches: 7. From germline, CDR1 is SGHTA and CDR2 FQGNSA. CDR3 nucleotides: TGTGCCAGCAGCCCCGACAGGGATCGTGGCTACACCTTC. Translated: CASSPDRDRGYTF.

CDR3 sequence: CASSERGAADTQYF. In nucleotides, the CDR3 is TGCGCCAGCAGCGAGCGGGGGGCTGCAGATACGCAGTATTTT. The rearrangement uses TRBV10-1 and TRBJ2-3, with 9 bases lining up with TRBD2. The CDR3 runs to 14 residues. After removal of 6 bases from V and 4 bases from J, the junction contained 5 bases not matched to a gene. Germline-derived CDR1 and CDR2 are WNHNN and SYGVQD (reference sequence).

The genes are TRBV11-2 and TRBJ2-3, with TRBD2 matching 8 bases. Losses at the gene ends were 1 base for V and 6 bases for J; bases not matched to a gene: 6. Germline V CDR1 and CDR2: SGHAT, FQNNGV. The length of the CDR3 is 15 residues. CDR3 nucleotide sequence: TGTGCCAGCAGCTTAGGAGGCGGGGGGCGGGATACGCAGTATTTT. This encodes CASSLGGGGRDTQYF.

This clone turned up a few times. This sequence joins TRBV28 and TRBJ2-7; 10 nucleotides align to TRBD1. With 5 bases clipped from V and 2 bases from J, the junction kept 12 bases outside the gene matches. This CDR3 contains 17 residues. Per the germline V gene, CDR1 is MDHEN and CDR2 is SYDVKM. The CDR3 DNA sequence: TGTGCCAGCAGTGGTTCGACAGGGGGCGAGACTCCCTACGAGCAGTACTTC. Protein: CASSGSTGGETPYEQYF.

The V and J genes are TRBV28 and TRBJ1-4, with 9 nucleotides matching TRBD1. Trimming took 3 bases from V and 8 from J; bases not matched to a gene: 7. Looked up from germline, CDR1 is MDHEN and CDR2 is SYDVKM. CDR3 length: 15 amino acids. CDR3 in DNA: TGTGCCAGCAGTTTTGGGGGACAGGGAAACGAAAAACTGTTTTTT. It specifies CASSFGGQGNEKLFF.

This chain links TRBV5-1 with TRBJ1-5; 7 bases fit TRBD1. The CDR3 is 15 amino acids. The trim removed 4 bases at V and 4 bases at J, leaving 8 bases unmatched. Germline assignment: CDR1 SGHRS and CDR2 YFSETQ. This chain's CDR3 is CASSPQGQTNQPQHF. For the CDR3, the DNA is TGCGCCAGCAGCCCACAGGGGCAAACTAATCAGCCCCAGCATTTT.

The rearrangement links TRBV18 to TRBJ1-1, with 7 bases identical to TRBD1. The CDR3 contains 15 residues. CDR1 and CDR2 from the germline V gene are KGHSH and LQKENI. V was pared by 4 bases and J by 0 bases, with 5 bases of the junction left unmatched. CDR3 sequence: CASSQRTGMNTEAFF. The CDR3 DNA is TGTGCCAGCTCACAACGGACAGGCATGAACACTGAAGCTTTCTTT.

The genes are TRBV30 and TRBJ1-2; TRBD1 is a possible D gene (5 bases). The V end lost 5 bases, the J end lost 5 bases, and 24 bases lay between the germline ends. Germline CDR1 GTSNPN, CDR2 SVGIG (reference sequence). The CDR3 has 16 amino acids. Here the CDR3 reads CAWAAPTARSGYGYTF. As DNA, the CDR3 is TGTGCCTGGGCCGCTCCGACAGCACGGTCGGGTTATGGCTACACCTTC.

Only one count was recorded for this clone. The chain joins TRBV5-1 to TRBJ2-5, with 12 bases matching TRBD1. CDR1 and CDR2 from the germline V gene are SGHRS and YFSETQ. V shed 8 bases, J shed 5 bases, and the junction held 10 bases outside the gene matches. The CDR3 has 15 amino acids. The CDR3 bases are TGCGCCAGTCACGCGGGACAGGGGGCAGGGGAGACCCAGTACTTC. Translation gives CASHAGQGAGETQYF.

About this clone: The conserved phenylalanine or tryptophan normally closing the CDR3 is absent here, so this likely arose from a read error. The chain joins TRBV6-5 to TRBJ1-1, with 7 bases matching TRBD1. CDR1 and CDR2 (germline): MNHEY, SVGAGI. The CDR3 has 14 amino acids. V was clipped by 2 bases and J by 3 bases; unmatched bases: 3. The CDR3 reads CASSYITGDTEAFS. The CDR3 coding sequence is TGTGCCAGCAGTTACATTACAGGGGACACTGAAGCTTTCTCT.

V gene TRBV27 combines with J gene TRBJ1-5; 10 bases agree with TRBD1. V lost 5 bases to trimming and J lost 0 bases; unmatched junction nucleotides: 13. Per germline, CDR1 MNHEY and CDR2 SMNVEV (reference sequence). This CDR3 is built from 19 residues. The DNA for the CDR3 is TGTGCCAGCAGTCCATTCCGGGACAGGGGCACCCTTAGCAATCAGCCCCAGCATTTT. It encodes CASSPFRDRGTLSNQPQHF.

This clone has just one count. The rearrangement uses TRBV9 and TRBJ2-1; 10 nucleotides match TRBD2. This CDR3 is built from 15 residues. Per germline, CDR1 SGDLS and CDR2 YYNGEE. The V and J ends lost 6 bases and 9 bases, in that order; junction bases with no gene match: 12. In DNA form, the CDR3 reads TGTGCCAGCACCGCAGCTAGCGGGAGAATGAGTGAGCAGTTCTTC. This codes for CASTAASGRMSEQFF.